This T cell receptor beta chain was found in a study of CD8 T cells in Susac syndrome. The CDR3 totals 17 residues. The ends lost 2 bases at V and 6 bases at J; junction bases unmatched: 12. Germline V gene sequence: CDR1 MGHRA, CDR2 YSYEKL. TCR beta from blood CD8+ and CD4+ T cells was sequenced. The CD8+ and CD4+ T cells were isolated magnetically using a negative isolation approach, whereas the TEMRA cells were enriched by FACS. RNA was extracted with the RNeasy kit, and a quantity of about 0.5 to 1 ug was reverse transcribed using random hexamers. It was immunoSEQ multiplex PCR that amplified TCR beta CDR3 across 54 Vbeta and 13 Jbeta. TCRdb re-derived calls from the immunoSEQ multiplex PCR reads in MiXCR, one entry per CDR3 protein. The repertoire includes 150,000 to 250,000 distinct CDR3 sequences, over 90% of them detected once, and roughly 0.088% sits in the top ten.

This chain uses TRBV4-1 with TRBJ1-2; 10 bases match TRBD1. The receptor comes from a human donor with multiple sclerosis. Sequencing was performed on CD4+ T cells from PBMCs. DNA for the CDR3: TGCGCCAGCAGCCAACCCATTAGGGACAGGGGTTATGATGGCTACACCTTC. This codes for CASSQPIRDRGYDGYTF.